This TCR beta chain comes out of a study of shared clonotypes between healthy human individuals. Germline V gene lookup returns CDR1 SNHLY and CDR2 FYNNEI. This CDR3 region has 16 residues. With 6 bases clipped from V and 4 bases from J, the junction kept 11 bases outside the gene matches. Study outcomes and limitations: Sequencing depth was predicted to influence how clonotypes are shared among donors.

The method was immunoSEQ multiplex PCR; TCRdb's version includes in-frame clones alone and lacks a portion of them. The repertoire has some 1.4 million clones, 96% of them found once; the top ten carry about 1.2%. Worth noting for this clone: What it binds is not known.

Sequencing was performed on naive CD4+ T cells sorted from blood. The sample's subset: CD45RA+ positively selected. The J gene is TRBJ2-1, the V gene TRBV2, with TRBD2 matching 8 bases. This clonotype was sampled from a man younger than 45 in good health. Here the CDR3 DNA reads TGTGCCAGCAGAGATATGAGCGGGAGAGGATACAATGAGCAGTTCTTC. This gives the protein CASRDMSGRGYNEQFF.